The entry below describes one T cell receptor beta chain. The antigen is unknown. CDR1 is DFQATT and CDR2 is SNEGSKA in the germline V gene (reference sequence). The CDR3 is made up of 14 amino acids. V gave up 5 bases and J gave up 7 bases; unmatched junction bases: 11. This record belongs to a study of post-analysis software for immune sequencing data. Study overall: The patients showed relapsing-remitting, secondary progressive and progressive-relapsing multiple sclerosis courses. Findings of the study overall: F measure grouped same-batch samples tightly together. Versus controls, multiple sclerosis patients showed significantly lower diversity (normalized Chao1). Controls showed lower frequencies than patients for five TRBV segments, and TRBV5-6, TRBV5-1 and TRBV20-1 were among these.

Included in the TCR beta cDNA libraries were unique molecular identifiers. Input of roughly 0.95 to 10 million T cells yielded 450,000 to 550,000 cDNA molecules. TCRdb used MiXCR to reprocess the PCR reads, holding one entry per CDR3 protein. The sample includes about 770,000 distinct CDR3 sequences, about 43% of them seen just once. This chain joins TRBV20-1 and TRBJ2-1, with 7 bases that match TRBD1. Sequencing was performed on blood. The sequence was collected from a girl between 10 and 17 years old with multiple sclerosis. CDR3 coding DNA: TGCAGTGCTGAACCGGGACAGCCTGGGAATGAGCAGTTCTTC. Translating it yields CSAEPGQPGNEQFF.